Below, 16 T cell receptor beta chains from the same sample are listed, as sequenced in a study of cytomegalovirus exposure and HLA in healthy donors. The PCR employed 60 Vbeta primers together with 13 Jbeta primers. Only in-frame clones appear in the TCRdb table, and some are missing; sequencing was by immunoSEQ multiplex PCR. The clone table shows 150,000 to 200,000 clones, with the ten largest holding 6.5%. The sequencing sample was made of PBMCs. These receptors originate from a man aged 30 to 39 in good health and CMV-seronegative.

The genes are TRBV7-6 and TRBJ2-7, with TRBD2 matching over 8 bases. V shed 4 bases and J 7 bases; nucleotides not matched to a gene: 12. In germline, CDR1 is SGHVS, CDR2 FNYEAQ. The CDR3 sequence is 15 residues long. The chain's CDR3 is CASSSESTGGREQYF. Here the CDR3 DNA reads TGTGCCAGCAGCTCCGAATCGACGGGGGGGCGTGAGCAGTACTTC.

Remarks on this clone: A read error may produce the germline difference seen at one junction end. V is TRBV27 and J is TRBJ1-3, with D possibly TRBD1 on 6 matching bases. CDR1 and CDR2 from the germline V gene are MNHEY and SMNVEV (reference sequence). This CDR3 contains 15 residues. CDR3 sequence reads: CASSLRGSAGDTIYF. In nucleotides, the CDR3 is TGTGCCAGCAGTTTAAGGGGGAGTGCTGGAGACACCATATATTTT.

The V gene is TRBV27, the J gene TRBJ1-3; D remains unclear. The CDR3 is made up of 14 amino acids. Germline V gene lookup returns CDR1 MNHEY and CDR2 SMNVEV (reference sequence). Trimming shortened V by 2 bases and J by 3 bases, and 8 bases separated the two germline ends. CDR3: CASSLRGRGNTIYF. In nucleotides, the CDR3 is TGTGCCAGCAGTTTACGAGGGCGTGGAAACACCATATATTTT.

This sequence joins TRBV7-2 and TRBJ1-2; no firm D call. Trimming stripped 4 bases from V and 5 bases from J, with 8 bases between. This CDR3 contains 12 residues. Germline CDR1 is SGHTA and CDR2 is FQGNSA. The CDR3 region is CASSSRGYGYTF. In nucleotides, the CDR3 is TGTGCCAGCAGCTCGCGCGGGTATGGCTACACCTTC.

V usage is TRBV30 and J usage is TRBJ2-2, with TRBD2 as a possible D gene (5 bases). The V gene's germline CDR1 is GTSNPN and CDR2 SVGIG (reference sequence). The CDR3 has 15 amino acids. With 0 bases removed from V and 2 bases from J, the gap between germline ends came to 10 bases. This CDR3 reads CAWSVTSGNTGELFF. CDR3 sequence (DNA): TGTGCCTGGAGTGTAACCAGCGGTAACACCGGGGAGCTGTTTTTT.

This sequence joins TRBV4-3 and TRBJ2-5, with 15 bases identical to TRBD2. The CDR3 has 19 amino acids. The ends lost 0 bases at V and 4 bases at J; junction bases unmatched: 9. Germline V gene data show CDR1 as LGHNA and CDR2 as YSLEER. The CDR3 bases are TGCGCCAGCAGCCAAGAAAGGGGACTAGCGGGGGGTTTTTCAGAGACCCAGTACTTC. Translation: CASSQERGLAGGFSETQYF.

The DNA of the CDR3 is TGTGCCAGCAGCATCCGGAGGGACAGAATTGCGTTCGGTGAAAAACTGTTTTTT. Translating it yields CASSIRRDRIAFGEKLFF. The rearrangement links TRBV21-1 to TRBJ1-4; the table's D call, TRBD1, has no DNA check behind it. TRBV21-1 is annotated as a pseudogene. This CDR3 has 18 amino acids.

V usage is TRBV28 and J usage is TRBJ1-2; D is unclear. There are 12 residues in the CDR3. V lost 3 bases, J lost 3 bases, and 5 bases lay in between. Germline V gives CDR1 MDHEN, CDR2 SYDVKM. This CDR3 is CASSLADYGYTF. The CDR3 bases are TGTGCCAGCAGTTTGGCAGACTATGGCTACACCTTC.

The V call is TRBV18, the J call TRBJ2-7, with 9 positions matching TRBD1. This CDR3 has 15 residues. Germline lookup yields CDR1 KGHSH and CDR2 LQKENI. The V gene end was trimmed by 2 bases and the J gene end by 5 bases; junction bases not matched to a gene: 7. The CDR3 coding sequence is TGTGCCAGCTCACCAACGGGACAGGGTCGTAACGAGCAGTACTTC. Amino acid sequence: CASSPTGQGRNEQYF.

V gene TRBV7-8 combines with J gene TRBJ2-2; the D gene is possibly TRBD1 (5 bases). Trimming shortened V by 5 bases and J by 1 base, and 14 bases separated the two germline ends. This CDR3 contains 16 residues. Germline V gene sequence: CDR1 SGHVS, CDR2 FQNEAQ. The CDR3 region is CASSQDTALNTGELFF. For the CDR3, the DNA is TGTGCCAGCAGCCAGGACACCGCGCTGAACACCGGGGAGCTGTTTTTT. Full variable domain (outside the CDR3, taken from reference TRBV7-8 and TRBJ2-2): GAGVSQSPRYKVAKRGQDVALRCDPISGHVSLFWYQQALGQGPEFLTYFQNEAQLDKSGLPSDRFFAERPEGSVSTLKIQRTQQEDSAVYLCASSQDTALNTGELFFGEGSRLTVL.

The rearrangement links TRBV5-8 to TRBJ1-2; no definite D call. Per germline, CDR1 SGHTS and CDR2 YDEGEE. This CDR3 is built from 14 residues. V was cut by 3 bases and J by 4 bases, with 13 bases left in between. The CDR3 loop reads CASSSRVSRYGYTF. CDR3 in DNA: TGTGCCAGCAGCTCGAGGGTATCCCGCTATGGCTACACCTTC.

The chain is built from TRBV6-6 and TRBJ1-1; D may be TRBD1 (5 bases). Germline-derived CDR1 and CDR2 are MNHNY and SVGAGI (reference sequence). The V end was cut by 2 bases, the J end by 6 bases, with 7 bases between. This CDR3 comprises 12 residues. The CDR3 nucleotides read TGTGCCAGCAGTTACAGGGGATCTGAAGCTTTCTTT. This translates into CASSYRGSEAFF.

This chain links TRBV13 with TRBJ1-1; TRBD1 matches at 8 bases. This CDR3 is 16 amino acids long. Unmatched junction bases numbered 5, after V lost 1 base and J lost 1 base. Germline CDR1 PRHDT, CDR2 FYEKMQ (reference sequence). CDR3 in amino acids: CASSLVHQGANTEAFF. In DNA, the CDR3 is TGTGCCAGCAGCTTAGTCCATCAGGGGGCGAACACTGAAGCTTTCTTT.

The chain recombines TRBV10-2 with TRBJ2-5, with 7 bases lining up with TRBD1. The CDR3 is 12 residues long. The V gene's germline CDR1 is WSHSY and CDR2 SAAADI. V lost 6 bases, J lost 3 bases, and 1 base stayed unmatched. As DNA, the CDR3 is TGCGCCAGCAGGGGGACAGAAGAGACCCAGTACTTC. This sequence encodes CASRGTEETQYF.

This chain links TRBV29-1 with TRBJ1-1, with 7 bases aligning to TRBD1. CDR3 length equals 15 residues. Looked up from germline, CDR1 is SQVTM and CDR2 is ANQGSEA. Trimming cost V 0 bases and J 4 bases; bases outside gene matches: 8. The DNA for the CDR3 is TGCAGCGTTGAAGATCCCTTACAGGGGAGCACTGAAGCTTTCTTT. Its translation is CSVEDPLQGSTEAFF.

V usage is TRBV5-3 and J usage is TRBJ2-4; tentatively, D is TRBD1 (6 bases). TRBV5-3 is an open reading frame whose function is uncertain. V shed 3 bases and J shed 1 base, with 11 bases lying between them. The CDR3 runs to 15 residues. CDR3 sequence (DNA): TGTGCCAGAAGCTCAACAGGGCCGGCCAAAAACATTCAGTACTTC. This sequence encodes CARSSTGPAKNIQYF.